Listed below are T cell receptor beta chains from one sample, sequenced in a study of technical replicates of blood from several donors. Sequencing used immunoSEQ multiplex PCR; TCRdb keeps in-frame clones, though not all of them. Of more than 60,000 clones in the sample, roughly 93% are singletons; the top ten hold about 0.41%. The sample consisted of T cells isolated from PBMCs. These receptors were collected from a human donor in good health. Each CDR3 is given with its conserved first and last residue. D genes are given only for firm matches. Only some rows state a clone size, as once, few, many or a class for expanded clones.

j_call,clone_size,d_call,v_call,cdr3_nt,cdr3_aa
TRBJ2-7,-,TRBD2,TRBV13,TGTGCCAGCAGCTTAGTAGCGGGAGGTGTCTACGAGCAGTACTTC,CASSLVAGGVYEQYF
TRBJ2-5,-,TRBD2,TRBV30,TGTGCCCTTCGAGCGGGAGACGAGACCCAGTACTTC,CALRAGDETQYF
TRBJ2-7,-,-,TRBV5-6,TGTGCCAGCAGCTCCCTATTTGGGGGGTTCTCCTACGAGCAGTACTTC,CASSSLFGGFSYEQYF
TRBJ2-1,-,TRBD2,TRBV5-4,TGTGCCAGCAGCTTGGGAAGTGGGGCTAGCGGGATCGGAGATGAGCAGTTCTTC,CASSLGSGASGIGDEQFF
TRBJ2-6,-,-,TRBV4-1,TGCGCCAGCAGCCAATTACGACTGGCTGGGGCCAACGTCCTGACTTTC,CASSQLRLAGANVLTF
TRBJ2-7,-,-,TRBV14,TGTGCCAGCAGCGGACTCCGAGGAACCTACGAGCAGTACTTC,CASSGLRGTYEQYF
TRBJ1-2,-,-,TRBV30,TGTGCCTGGAGGGACTCCTCCAACTATGGCTACACCTTC,CAWRDSSNYGYTF
TRBJ2-1,-,-,TRBV18,TGTGCCAGCTCACCTCAGGGGTCCTCATACAATGAGCAGTTCTTC,CASSPQGSSYNEQFF
TRBJ1-5,few,TRBD1,TRBV28,TGTGCCAGCAAGAGGGGGCTTATGGGTCAGCCCCAGCATTTT,CASKRGLMGQPQHF
TRBJ2-7,-,TRBD2,TRBV7-9,TGTGCCAGCAGCTCGTTTGCGGGGGGATACGAGCAGTACTTC,CASSSFAGGYEQYF
TRBJ2-3,-,-,TRBV6-4,TGTGCCAGCAGTGACTTCGGCAGGGCTACAGATACGCAGTATTTT,CASSDFGRATDTQYF
TRBJ2-2,-,TRBD1,TRBV6-6,TGTGCCAGTGACGGGACAGGGGGTTCCACCGGGGAGCTGTTTTTT,CASDGTGGSTGELFF
TRBJ1-2,-,TRBD1,TRBV7-2,TGTGCCAGCAGCTGGACAGGGCAGGGTGGCTACACCTTC,CASSWTGQGGYTF
TRBJ1-2,-,TRBD1,TRBV11-2,TGTGCCAGCAGCGAGGACAGGGGGCTATATGGCTACACCTTC,CASSEDRGLYGYTF
TRBJ2-2,-,-,TRBV4-1,TGCGCCAGCAGCCAAATAGACGGGGAGCTGTTTTTT,CASSQIDGELFF
TRBJ1-4,-,TRBD1,TRBV11-3,TGTGCCAGCAGCTTCTTTGGACAGGGCAGGGAAAAACTGTTTTTT,CASSFFGQGREKLFF
TRBJ2-1,-,-,TRBV5-6,TGTGCCAGCAGCTCCACAGGGTTCGATGAGCAGTTCTTC,CASSSTGFDEQFF
TRBJ1-1,-,TRBD1,TRBV4-1,TGCGCCAGCAGCAGCCGACAGGGATGGAGGCTTGAAGCTTTCTTT,CASSSRQGWRLEAFF